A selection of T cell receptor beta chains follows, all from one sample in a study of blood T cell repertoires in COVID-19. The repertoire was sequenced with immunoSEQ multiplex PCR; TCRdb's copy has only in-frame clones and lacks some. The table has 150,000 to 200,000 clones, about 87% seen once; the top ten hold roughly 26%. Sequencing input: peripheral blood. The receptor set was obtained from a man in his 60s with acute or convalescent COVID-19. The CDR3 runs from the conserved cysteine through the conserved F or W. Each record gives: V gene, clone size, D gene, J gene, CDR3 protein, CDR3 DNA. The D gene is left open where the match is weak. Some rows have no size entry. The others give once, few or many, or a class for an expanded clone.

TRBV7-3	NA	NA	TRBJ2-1	CASSPDREGEQFF	TGTGCCAGCAGCCCGGACAGGGAGGGAGAGCAGTTCTTC
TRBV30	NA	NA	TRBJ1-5	CAWSAGALSNQPQHF	TGTGCCTGGAGTGCAGGGGCCCTAAGCAATCAGCCCCAGCATTTT
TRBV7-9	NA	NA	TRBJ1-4	CASGQDNEKLFF	TGTGCCAGCGGCCAGGATAATGAAAAACTGTTTTTT
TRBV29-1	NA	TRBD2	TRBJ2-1	CSAGTSGSNEQFF	TGCAGCGCGGGGACTAGCGGGAGCAATGAGCAGTTCTTC
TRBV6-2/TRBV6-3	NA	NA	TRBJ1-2	CASSSGDYGYTF	TGTGCCAGCAGTTCAGGGGACTATGGCTACACCTTC
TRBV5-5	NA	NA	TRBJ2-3	CASSLARVGTDTQYF	TGTGCCAGCAGCTTGGCTCGGGTGGGCACAGATACGCAGTATTTT
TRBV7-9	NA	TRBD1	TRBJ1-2	CASSLVGGVSYTF	TGTGCCAGCAGCTTAGTAGGGGGCGTGAGCTACACCTTC
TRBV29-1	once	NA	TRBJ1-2	CSVASGYGYTF	TGCAGCGTTGCCTCCGGCTATGGCTACACCTTC
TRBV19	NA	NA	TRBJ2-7	CASSTGVSYEQYF	TGTGCCAGTAGTACAGGGGTAAGCTACGAGCAGTACTTC
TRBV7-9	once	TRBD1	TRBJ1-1	CASSLTGDTEAFF	TGTGCCAGCAGCTTAACAGGGGATACTGAAGCTTTCTTT
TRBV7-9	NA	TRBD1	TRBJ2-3	CASSGELGTGPSDTQYF	TGTGCCAGCAGCGGGGAGCTAGGGACAGGGCCCTCAGATACGCAGTATTTT
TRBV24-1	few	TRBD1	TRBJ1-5	CATSEGQGRSQPQHF	TGTGCCACCAGTGAGGGACAGGGTAGGAGTCAGCCCCAGCATTTT
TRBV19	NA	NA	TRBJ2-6	CAGRQSSGANVLTF	TGTGCCGGTAGACAGAGCTCTGGGGCCAACGTCCTGACTTTC
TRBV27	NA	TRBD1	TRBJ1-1	CASTPGTGRGNTEAFF	TGTGCCAGCACCCCCGGGACAGGGCGAGGAAACACTGAAGCTTTCTTT
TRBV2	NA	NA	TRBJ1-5	CASGDGLYSNQPQHF	TGTGCCAGCGGGGACGGACTATATAGCAATCAGCCCCAGCATTTT
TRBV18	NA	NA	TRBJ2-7	CASSPQGPPDEQYF	TGTGCCAGCTCACCTCAGGGCCCCCCGGACGAGCAGTACTTC
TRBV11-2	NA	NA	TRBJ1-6	CASSFWTEYNSPLHF	TGTGCCAGCAGCTTTTGGACAGAGTATAATTCACCCCTCCACTTT
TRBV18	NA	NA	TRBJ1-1	CASSPPSGGLEAFF	TGTGCCAGCTCACCACCAAGTGGGGGCCTTGAAGCTTTCTTT
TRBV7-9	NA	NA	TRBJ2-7	CASSSKEPPYEQYF	TGTGCCAGCAGCTCGAAGGAGCCCCCCTACGAGCAGTACTTC
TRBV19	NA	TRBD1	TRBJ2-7	CASSMGQGSEQYF	TGTGCCAGTAGTATGGGACAGGGATCTGAGCAGTACTTC
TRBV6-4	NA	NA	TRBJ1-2	CASSDELGFGYTF	TGTGCCAGCAGTGACGAACTAGGGTTCGGCTACACCTTC
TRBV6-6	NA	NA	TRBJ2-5	CASSYTEIPETQYF	TGTGCCAGCAGTTATACAGAGATCCCAGAGACCCAGTACTTC
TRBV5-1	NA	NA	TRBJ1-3	CASAQISGNTIYF	TGCGCCAGCGCACAGATCTCTGGAAACACCATATATTTT
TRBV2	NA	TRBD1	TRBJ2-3	CASSAGTGRSTDTQYF	TGTGCCAGCAGTGCTGGGACAGGGCGGAGCACAGATACGCAGTATTTT
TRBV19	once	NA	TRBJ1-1	CASSLTGLGTEAFF	TGTGCCAGTAGTCTTACAGGGTTGGGCACTGAAGCTTTCTTT
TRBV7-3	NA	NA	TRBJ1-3	CASSPNPSGNTIYF	TGTGCCAGCAGCCCTAATCCCTCTGGAAACACCATATATTTT
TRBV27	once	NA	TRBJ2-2	CASRQGLAGELFF	TGTGCCAGCAGGCAGGGCCTCGCCGGGGAGCTGTTTTTT
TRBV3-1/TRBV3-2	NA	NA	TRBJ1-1	CASSQGSWNTEAFF	TGTGCCAGCAGCCAGGGCTCATGGAACACTGAAGCTTTCTTT
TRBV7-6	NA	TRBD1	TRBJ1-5	CASSLVPGGLPSYSNQPQHF	TGTGCCAGCAGCTTAGTGCCAGGGGGCCTTCCTTCTTATAGCAATCAGCCCCAGCATTTT
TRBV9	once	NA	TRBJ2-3	CASSTRGAYTDTQYF	TGTGCCAGCAGCACACGGGGGGCCTACACAGATACGCAGTATTTT
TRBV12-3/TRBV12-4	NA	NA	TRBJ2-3	CASSLSHTDTQYF	TGTGCCAGCAGTTTGAGCCACACAGATACGCAGTATTTT
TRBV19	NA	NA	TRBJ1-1	CASSIEAGDSTEAFF	TGTGCCAGTAGTATAGAGGCAGGGGATAGTACTGAAGCTTTCTTT
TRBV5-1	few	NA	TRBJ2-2	CASSSLGGNTGELFF	TGCGCCAGCAGCTCCCTCGGGGGTAACACCGGGGAGCTGTTTTTT
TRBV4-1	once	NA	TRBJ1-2	CASSQAPQGSIYGYTF	TGCGCCAGCAGCCAAGCCCCCCAGGGGAGTATCTATGGCTACACCTTC
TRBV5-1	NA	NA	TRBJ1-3	CASSRDNSGNTIYF	TGCGCCAGCAGCCGGGACAACTCTGGAAACACCATATATTTT
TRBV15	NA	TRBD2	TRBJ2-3	CATNRDSSGIGDTQYF	TGTGCCACCAACAGAGACTCTAGCGGGATTGGAGATACGCAGTATTTT
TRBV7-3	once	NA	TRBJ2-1	CASSLAPLQTYNEQFF	TGTGCCAGCAGCCTTGCCCCGCTTCAGACCTACAATGAGCAGTTCTTC
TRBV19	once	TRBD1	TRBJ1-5	CASSINGGQGRQPQHF	TGTGCCAGTAGTATCAACGGGGGACAGGGCAGACAGCCCCAGCATTTT
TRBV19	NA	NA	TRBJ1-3	CASQGSRTISGNTIYF	TGTGCCAGTCAGGGGAGCAGGACGATCTCTGGAAACACCATATATTTT
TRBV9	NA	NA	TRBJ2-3	CASSVVNARDTDTQYF	TGTGCCAGCAGCGTAGTGAACGCGCGGGACACAGATACGCAGTATTTT
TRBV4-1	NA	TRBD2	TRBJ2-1	CASAGRSGSSYNEQFF	TGCGCCAGCGCCGGGAGGAGCGGGAGCTCCTACAATGAGCAGTTCTTC
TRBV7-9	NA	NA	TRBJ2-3	CASSPPAADTQYF	TGTGCCAGCAGTCCCCCGGCGGCAGATACGCAGTATTTT
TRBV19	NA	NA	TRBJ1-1	CASSIVSGLTEAFF	TGTGCCAGTAGTATCGTTTCGGGTCTCACTGAAGCTTTCTTT
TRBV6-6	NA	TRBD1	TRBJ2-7	CASSWVGQGAYEQYF	TGTGCCAGCAGTTGGGTGGGACAGGGGGCCTACGAGCAGTACTTC
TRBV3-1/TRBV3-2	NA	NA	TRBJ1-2	CASSLEVDRGYTF	TGTGCCAGCAGCCTTGAGGTTGATCGAGGCTACACCTTC